This T cell receptor (beta chain) emerged from a study of T cell clonality in common variable immunodeficiency. This clone was recorded at least ten times. The missing CDR3 end, 3 residues past where the read stops, is filled in from the germline J gene. Data came from immunoSEQ multiplex PCR; TCRdb stores just in-frame clones and leaves some out. Observed in the sample are some 28,000 clones, none of them singletons. From germline, CDR1 is LNHDA and CDR2 SQIVND (reference sequence). The V gene lost 3 bases and the J gene lost 1 base, with 6 bases spanning the gap. This CDR3 has 13 amino acids. This receptor was taken from a person aged 18-70 years in good health. This chain connects TRBV19 to TRBJ2-5; D remains unclear. Material: peripheral blood mononuclear cells. The sequenced part of the CDR3 DNA is TGTGCCAGTAGTATCTCCGTCCAAGAGACC. This sequence encodes CASSISVQET. In full, the CDR3 reads CASSISVQETQYF.